Below, 16 T cell receptor beta chains from the same sample are listed, as sequenced in a study of T cells in localized non-small cell lung cancer. The table came from immunoSEQ multiplex PCR; TCRdb's copy has only in-frame clones and leaves some out. The table records under 50,000 clones, 86% of them present only once. Sequencing used peripheral blood mononuclear cells, obtained before any cancer treatment. These TCRs come from a male donor aged 60 or over with stage II lung adenocarcinoma.

This rearrangement joins TRBV18 to TRBJ2-7, with D unresolved. Trimming took 0 bases from V and 2 from J, leaving 5 bases between them. Germline V gene data show CDR1 as KGHSH and CDR2 as LQKENI. There are 13 residues in the CDR3. The CDR3 is CASSPPGTYEQYF. Here the CDR3 DNA reads TGTGCCAGCTCACCACCCGGAACCTACGAGCAGTACTTC.

The chain employs TRBV5-1 and TRBJ1-2; 10 bases line up with TRBD1. The CDR3 sequence is 17 residues long. Germline V lookup: CDR1 SGHRS, CDR2 YFSETQ. V lost 0 bases, J lost 4 bases, and 9 bases stayed unmatched. The CDR3 sequence is CASSLGSLTGGVYGYTF. In DNA form, the CDR3 reads TGCGCCAGCAGCTTGGGTTCCCTGACAGGGGGCGTCTATGGCTACACCTTC.

The chain couples TRBV9 to TRBJ2-1, with D tentatively TRBD2 (6 bases). CDR1 and CDR2 (germline): SGDLS, YYNGEE. The CDR3 contains 14 residues. With 2 bases removed from V and 7 bases from J, the gap between germline ends came to 13 bases. The CDR3 sequence: CASSVGTHGNEQFF. CDR3 bases: TGTGCCAGCAGCGTCGGGACTCACGGGAATGAGCAGTTCTTC.

The gene calls are TRBV7-9 and TRBJ1-2, with a weak D call TRBD1 (5 bases). The germline CDR1 and CDR2 sequences are SEHNR and FQNEAQ (reference sequence). With 4 bases removed from V and 3 bases from J, the gap between germline ends came to 9 bases. The CDR3 has 13 amino acids. CDR3 amino acids: CASSWDQYYGYTF. The CDR3 bases are TGTGCCAGCAGCTGGGACCAGTACTATGGCTACACCTTC.

The chain has TRBV10-3 and TRBJ2-1; D ambiguous. CDR3 length equals 14 residues. Germline-derived CDR1 and CDR2 are ENHRY and SYGVKD. V lost 6 bases and J lost 0, with 9 bases in between. CDR3 loop: CAISNSVSYNEQFF. CDR3 DNA: TGTGCCATCAGCAACTCTGTCTCCTACAATGAGCAGTTCTTC.

The chain is built from TRBV27 and TRBJ2-5, with 15 bases lining up with TRBD2. The germline V gene has CDR1 MNHEY and CDR2 SMNVEV (reference sequence). Unmatched junction bases numbered 5, after V lost 5 bases and J lost 4 bases. The CDR3 has 16 amino acids. CDR3 residues: CASSLGLAGGGETQYF. In DNA form, the CDR3 reads TGTGCCAGCAGTCTCGGACTAGCGGGAGGGGGAGAGACCCAGTACTTC.

This chain links TRBV7-9 with TRBJ1-1; possible D gene TRBD1, 6 bases. Trimming pared 1 base from V and 1 base from J, leaving 10 bases between. The CDR3 has 15 residues. Germline V gene sequence: CDR1 SEHNR, CDR2 FQNEAQ (reference sequence). The DNA for the CDR3 is TGTGCCAGCAGCTTAGATGGGGACAAGAACACTGAAGCTTTCTTT. This translates into CASSLDGDKNTEAFF. The full variable domain, with the rest looked up from reference TRBV7-9 and TRBJ1-1, is DTGVSQNPRHKITKRGQNVTFRCDPISEHNRLYWYRQTLGQGPEFLTYFQNEAQLEKSRLLSDRFSAERPKGSFSTLEIQRTEQGDSAMYLCASSLDGDKNTEAFFGQGTRLTVV.

The chain is built from TRBV25-1 and TRBJ1-1; TRBD1 is a possible D gene (6 bases). CDR1 is MGHDK, CDR2 SYGVNS, per germline. The CDR3 contains 15 residues. The V and J ends lost 4 bases and 0 bases respectively, with 12 bases between them. This chain's CDR3 is CASSGGRGLNTEAFF. Written as DNA, the CDR3 is TGTGCCAGCAGTGGAGGAAGGGGGTTGAACACTGAAGCTTTCTTT.

The chain uses TRBV15 and TRBJ2-1; D is undetermined. Germline CDR1 reads LNHNV; CDR2 reads YYDKDF (reference sequence). CDR3 size: 15 residues. Trimming removed 1 base from V and 5 bases from J, with 12 bases in between. In nucleotides, the CDR3 is TGTGCCACCAGCAGAGGGGGTATAGGCGACAATGAGCAGTTCTTC. Residues: CATSRGGIGDNEQFF.

The V and J genes are TRBV19 and TRBJ2-3, with TRBD1 matching over 9 bases. The CDR3 covers 15 residues. V gave up 2 bases and J gave up 1 base; unmatched junction bases: 1. Germline V gene data show CDR1 as LNHDA and CDR2 as SQIVND (reference sequence). CDR3 region: CASSIWTGGTDTQYF. CDR3 nucleotides: TGTGCCAGTAGTATATGGACAGGGGGCACAGATACGCAGTATTTT.

The V gene is TRBV6-5, the J gene TRBJ2-5; possible D gene TRBD2, 6 bases. The germline V gene encodes CDR1 MNHEY and CDR2 SVGAGI. Between the trimmed V and J ends, which lost 9 bases and 4 bases, there was a span of 15 bases. The CDR3 sequence is 13 residues long. DNA for the CDR3: TGTGCCAGTAGATTGGGGACTTTAGAGACCCAGTACTTC. It is translated as CASRLGTLETQYF.

About this clone: An end of the junction differs from the germline gene, which may be a read error. The V and J genes are TRBV11-2 and TRBJ1-2; unclear D gene. Germline V lookup: CDR1 SGHAT, CDR2 FQNNGV. The CDR3 extends over 12 amino acids. CDR3 residues: CASSSGSRNLGF. The CDR3 DNA sequence: TGTGCCAGCAGCTCGGGGAGCAGGAACTTAGGCTTC.

This chain links TRBV9 with TRBJ1-6, with 7 nucleotides matching TRBD1. Germline lookup yields CDR1 SGDLS and CDR2 YYNGEE. V dropped 4 bases and J dropped 6; count of bases not matched to a gene: 4. The CDR3 length is 14 residues. The CDR3 DNA reads TGTGCCAGCAGCCAGGGACAGTTTAATTCACCCCTCCACTTT. Encoded protein: CASSQGQFNSPLHF.

The V and J genes are TRBV5-1 and TRBJ2-7, with 11 bases fitting TRBD2. The CDR3 consists of 14 residues. Germline V CDR1 and CDR2: SGHRS, YFSETQ. V gave up 3 bases and J gave up 4 bases; unmatched junction bases: 3. The CDR3 spells CASSSTSGVYEQYF. In DNA form, the CDR3 reads TGCGCCAGCAGCTCGACTAGCGGGGTTTACGAGCAGTACTTC.

The rearrangement joins TRBV5-4 to TRBJ1-2; D uncertain. The CDR3 length is 13 residues. The V gene's germline CDR1 is SGHNT and CDR2 YYREEE (reference sequence). With 1 base removed from V and 4 bases from J, the gap between germline ends came to 8 bases. CDR3 DNA: TGTGCCAGCAGCTTGCCAGGCATCTATGGCTACACCTTC. This encodes CASSLPGIYGYTF.

The chain couples TRBV30 to TRBJ2-5; a weak D match, TRBD2 (5 bases). This CDR3 is 16 amino acids long. The germline V and J ends were trimmed by 0 bases and 3 bases, with 17 bases remaining between them. The germline V gene has CDR1 GTSNPN and CDR2 SVGIG (reference sequence). CDR3: CAWSVPTLSTKETQYF. The CDR3 DNA is TGTGCCTGGAGTGTACCCACCTTATCGACTAAAGAGACCCAGTACTTC.